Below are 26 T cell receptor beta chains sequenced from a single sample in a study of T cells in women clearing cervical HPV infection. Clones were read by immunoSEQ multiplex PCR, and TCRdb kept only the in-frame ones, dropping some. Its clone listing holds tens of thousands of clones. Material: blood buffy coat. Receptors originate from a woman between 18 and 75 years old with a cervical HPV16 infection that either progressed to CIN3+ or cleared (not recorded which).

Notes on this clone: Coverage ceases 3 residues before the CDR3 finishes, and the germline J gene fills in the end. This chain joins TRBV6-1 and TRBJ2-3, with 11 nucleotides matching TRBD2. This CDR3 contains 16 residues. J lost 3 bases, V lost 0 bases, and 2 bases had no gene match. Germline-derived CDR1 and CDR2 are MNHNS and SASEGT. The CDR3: CASSEASGGATDTQYF. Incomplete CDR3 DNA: TGTGCCAGCAGTGAAGCTAGCGGGGGGGCGACAGATACG.

The sequenced CDR3 bases are TGTGCCTGGTCCAGGGGAAACTACGAG. Its translation: CAWSRGNYE. The CDR3 reads in full as CAWSRGNYEQYF. The chain combines TRBV30 with TRBJ2-7, with a weak D call TRBD1 (6 bases). Read sequence stops 3 residues before the CDR3 end, and the germline J gene provides the missing end. Germline V lookup: CDR1 GTSNPN, CDR2 SVGIG (reference sequence). This CDR3 spans 12 amino acids. Trimming took 5 bases from V and 3 from J, leaving 11 bases between them.

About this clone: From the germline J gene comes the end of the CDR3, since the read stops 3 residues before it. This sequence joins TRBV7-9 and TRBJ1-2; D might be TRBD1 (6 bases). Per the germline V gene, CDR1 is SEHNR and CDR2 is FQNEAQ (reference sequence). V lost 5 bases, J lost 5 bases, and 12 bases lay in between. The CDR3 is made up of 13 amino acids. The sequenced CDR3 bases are TGTGCCAGCAGCGACGACAGGTCTTATGGC. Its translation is CASSDDRSYG. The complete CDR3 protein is CASSDDRSYGYTF.

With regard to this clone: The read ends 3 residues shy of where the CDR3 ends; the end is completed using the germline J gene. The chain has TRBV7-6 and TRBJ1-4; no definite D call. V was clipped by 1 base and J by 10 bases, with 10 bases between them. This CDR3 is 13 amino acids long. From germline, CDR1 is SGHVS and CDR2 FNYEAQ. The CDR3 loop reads CASSLELAGKLFF. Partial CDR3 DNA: TGTGCCAGCAGCTTAGAACTCGCGGGAAAA. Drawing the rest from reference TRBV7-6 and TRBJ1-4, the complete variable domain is GAGVSQSPRYKVTKRGQDVALRCDPISGHVSLYWYRQALGQGPEFLTYFNYEAQQDKSGLPNDRFSAERPEGSISTLTIQRTEQRDSAMYRCASSLELAGKLFFGSGTQLSVL.

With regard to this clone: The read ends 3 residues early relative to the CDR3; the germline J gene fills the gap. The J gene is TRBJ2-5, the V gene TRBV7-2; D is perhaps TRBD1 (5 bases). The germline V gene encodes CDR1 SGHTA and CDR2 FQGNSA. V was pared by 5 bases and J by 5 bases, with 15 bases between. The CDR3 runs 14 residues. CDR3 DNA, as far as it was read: TGTGCCAGCAGCCCCGAACCAGGGTGGGAGACC. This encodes CASSPEPGWET. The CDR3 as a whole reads CASSPEPGWETQYF.

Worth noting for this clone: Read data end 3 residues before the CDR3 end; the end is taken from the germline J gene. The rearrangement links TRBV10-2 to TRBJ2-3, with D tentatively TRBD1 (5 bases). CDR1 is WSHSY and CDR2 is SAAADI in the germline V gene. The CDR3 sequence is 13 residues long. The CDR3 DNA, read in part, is TGCGCCAGCAGTGGACAGATGAATCAGCCG. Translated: CASSGQMNQP. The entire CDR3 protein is CASSGQMNQPQYF.

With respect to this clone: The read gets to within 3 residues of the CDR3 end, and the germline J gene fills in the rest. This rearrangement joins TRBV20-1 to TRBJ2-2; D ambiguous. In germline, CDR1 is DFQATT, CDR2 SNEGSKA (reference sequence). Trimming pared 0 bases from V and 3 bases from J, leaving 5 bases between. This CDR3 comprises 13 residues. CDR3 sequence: CSARDFHTGELFF. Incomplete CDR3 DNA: TGCAGTGCTAGAGACTTTCACACCGGGGAG.

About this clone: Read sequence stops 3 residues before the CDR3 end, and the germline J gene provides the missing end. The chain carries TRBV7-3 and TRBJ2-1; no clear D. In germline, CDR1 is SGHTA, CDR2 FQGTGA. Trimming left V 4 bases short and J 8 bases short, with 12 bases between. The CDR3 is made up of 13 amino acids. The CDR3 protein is CASSSTPSDEQFF. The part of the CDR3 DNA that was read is TGTGCCAGCAGCTCGACTCCGTCAGATGAG.

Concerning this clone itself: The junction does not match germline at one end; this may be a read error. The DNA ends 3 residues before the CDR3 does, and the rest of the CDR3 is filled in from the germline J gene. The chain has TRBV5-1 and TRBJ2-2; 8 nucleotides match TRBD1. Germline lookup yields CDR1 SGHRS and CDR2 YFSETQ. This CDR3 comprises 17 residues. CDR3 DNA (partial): TGCGCCAGCAGCTTTCTTGTCCGACAGGGGAACGCCGGGGAG. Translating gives CASSFLVRQGNAGE. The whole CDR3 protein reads CASSFLVRQGNAGELFF. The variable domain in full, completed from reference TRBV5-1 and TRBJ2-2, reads KAGVTQTPRYLIKTRGQQVTLSCSPISGHRSVSWYQQTPGQGLQFLFEYFSETQRNKGNFPGRFSGRQFSNSRSEMNVSTLELGDSALYLCASSFLVRQGNAGELFFGEGSRLTVL.

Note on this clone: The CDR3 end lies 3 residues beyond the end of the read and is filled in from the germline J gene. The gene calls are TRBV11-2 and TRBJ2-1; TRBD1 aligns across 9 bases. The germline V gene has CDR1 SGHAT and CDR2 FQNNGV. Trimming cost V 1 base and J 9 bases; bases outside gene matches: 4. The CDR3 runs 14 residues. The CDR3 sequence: CASSLGTGEIEQFF. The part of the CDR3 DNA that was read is TGTGCCAGCAGCTTAGGGACAGGGGAGATTGAG.

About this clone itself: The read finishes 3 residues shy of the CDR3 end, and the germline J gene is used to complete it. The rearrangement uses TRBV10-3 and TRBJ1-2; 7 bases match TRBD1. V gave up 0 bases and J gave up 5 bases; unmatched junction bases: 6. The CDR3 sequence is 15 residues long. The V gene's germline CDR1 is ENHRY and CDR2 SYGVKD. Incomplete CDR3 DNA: TGTGCCATCAGTGAGTCGGGCAGGGGGAATTATGGC. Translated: CAISESGRGNYG. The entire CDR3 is CAISESGRGNYGYTF.

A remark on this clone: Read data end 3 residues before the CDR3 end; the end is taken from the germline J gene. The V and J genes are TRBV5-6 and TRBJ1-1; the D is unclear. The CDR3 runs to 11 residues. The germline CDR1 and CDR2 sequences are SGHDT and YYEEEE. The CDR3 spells CASSLAGGAFF. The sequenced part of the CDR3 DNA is TGTGCCAGCAGCTTGGCAGGTGGA.

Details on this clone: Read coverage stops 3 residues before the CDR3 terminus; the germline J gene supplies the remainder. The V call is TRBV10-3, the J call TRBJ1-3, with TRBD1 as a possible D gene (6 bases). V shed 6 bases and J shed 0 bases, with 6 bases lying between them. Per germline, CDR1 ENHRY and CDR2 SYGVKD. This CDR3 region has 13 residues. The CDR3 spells CAIRDSSGNTIYF. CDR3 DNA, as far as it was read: TGTGCCATCAGGGACAGCTCTGGAAACACC.

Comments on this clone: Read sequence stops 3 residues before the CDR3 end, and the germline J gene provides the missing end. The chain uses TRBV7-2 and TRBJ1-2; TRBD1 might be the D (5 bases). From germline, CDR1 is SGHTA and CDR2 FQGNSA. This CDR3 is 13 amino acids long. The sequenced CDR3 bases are TGTGCCGGGGCCTCGCAGTTGGGAGGTGAC. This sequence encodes CAGASQLGGD. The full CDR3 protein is CAGASQLGGDYTF.

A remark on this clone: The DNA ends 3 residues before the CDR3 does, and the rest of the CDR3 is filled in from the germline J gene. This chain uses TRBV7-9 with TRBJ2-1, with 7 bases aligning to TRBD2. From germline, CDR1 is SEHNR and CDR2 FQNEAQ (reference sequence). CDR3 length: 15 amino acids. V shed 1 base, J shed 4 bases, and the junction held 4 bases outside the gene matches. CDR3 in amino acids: CASSLGLAEYNEQFF. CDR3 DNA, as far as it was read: TGTGCCAGCAGCTTAGGGCTAGCGGAATACAATGAG.

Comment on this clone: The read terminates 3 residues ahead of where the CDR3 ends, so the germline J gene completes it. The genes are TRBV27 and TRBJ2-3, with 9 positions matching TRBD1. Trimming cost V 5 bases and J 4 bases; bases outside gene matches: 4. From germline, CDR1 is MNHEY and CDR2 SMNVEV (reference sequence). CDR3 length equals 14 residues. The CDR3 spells CASSTGGAPDTQYF. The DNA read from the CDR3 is TGTGCCAGCAGTACAGGGGGCGCCCCAGATACG.

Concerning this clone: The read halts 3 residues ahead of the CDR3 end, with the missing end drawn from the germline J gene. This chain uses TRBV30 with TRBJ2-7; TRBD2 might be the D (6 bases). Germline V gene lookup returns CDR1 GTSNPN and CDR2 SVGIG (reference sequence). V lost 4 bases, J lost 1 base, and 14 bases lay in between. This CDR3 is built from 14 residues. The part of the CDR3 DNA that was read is TGTGCCTGGACCCAAACCGGGGGTTCCTACGAG. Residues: CAWTQTGGSYE. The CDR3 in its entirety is CAWTQTGGSYEQYF.

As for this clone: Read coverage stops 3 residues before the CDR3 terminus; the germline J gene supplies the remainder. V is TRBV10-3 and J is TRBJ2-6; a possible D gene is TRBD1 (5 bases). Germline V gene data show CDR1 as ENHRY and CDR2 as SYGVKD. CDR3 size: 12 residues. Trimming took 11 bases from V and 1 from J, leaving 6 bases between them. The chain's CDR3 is CAPGSGANVLTF. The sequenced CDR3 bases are TGTGCCCCAGGGTCTGGGGCCAACGTC.

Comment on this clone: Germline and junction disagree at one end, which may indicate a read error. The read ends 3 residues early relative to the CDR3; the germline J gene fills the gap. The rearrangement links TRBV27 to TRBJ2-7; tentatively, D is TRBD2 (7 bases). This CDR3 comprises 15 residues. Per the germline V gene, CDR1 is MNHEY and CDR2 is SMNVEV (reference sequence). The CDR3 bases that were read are TGTGCCAGCACTTTAGGGATAGGGGGGGGCTACGAG. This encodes CASTLGIGGGYE. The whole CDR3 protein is CASTLGIGGGYEQYF.

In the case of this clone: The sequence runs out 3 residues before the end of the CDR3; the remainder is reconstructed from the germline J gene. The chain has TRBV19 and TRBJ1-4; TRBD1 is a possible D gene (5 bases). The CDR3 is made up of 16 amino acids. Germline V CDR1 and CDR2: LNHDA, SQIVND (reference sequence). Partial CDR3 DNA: TGTGCCAGTAGTATAGGGGGCTACTCTGGGGCCAACGTA. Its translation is CASSIGGYSGANV. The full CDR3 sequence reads CASSIGGYSGANVLFF.

The CDR3 sequence is CASSLTSGGGTGELFF. The CDR3 bases that were read are TGTGCCAGCAGCTTAACCAGCGGGGGGGGTACCGGGGAG. The rearrangement uses TRBV7-8 and TRBJ2-2; 10 bases match TRBD2. The CDR3 is cut off 3 residues early in the read; its end comes from the germline J gene. V shed 2 bases and J 5 bases; nucleotides not matched to a gene: 5. Germline V gene data show CDR1 as SGHVS and CDR2 as FQNEAQ. The CDR3 covers 16 residues.

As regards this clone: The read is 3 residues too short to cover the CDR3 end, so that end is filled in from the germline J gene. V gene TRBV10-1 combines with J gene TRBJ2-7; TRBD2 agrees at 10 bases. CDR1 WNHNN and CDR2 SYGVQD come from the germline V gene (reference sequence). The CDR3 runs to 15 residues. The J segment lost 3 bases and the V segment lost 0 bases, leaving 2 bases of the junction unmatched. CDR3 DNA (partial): TGCGCCAGCAGTGAGTCGGCTAGCGGGAGCTACGAG. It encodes CASSESASGSYE. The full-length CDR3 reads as CASSESASGSYEQYF.

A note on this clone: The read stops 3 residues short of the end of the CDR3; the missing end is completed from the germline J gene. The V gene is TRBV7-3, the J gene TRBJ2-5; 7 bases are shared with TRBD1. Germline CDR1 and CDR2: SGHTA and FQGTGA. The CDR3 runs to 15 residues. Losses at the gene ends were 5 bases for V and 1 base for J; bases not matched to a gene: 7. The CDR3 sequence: CASSPLRGPQETQYF. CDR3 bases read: TGTGCCAGCAGCCCACTTAGGGGGCCCCAAGAGACC.

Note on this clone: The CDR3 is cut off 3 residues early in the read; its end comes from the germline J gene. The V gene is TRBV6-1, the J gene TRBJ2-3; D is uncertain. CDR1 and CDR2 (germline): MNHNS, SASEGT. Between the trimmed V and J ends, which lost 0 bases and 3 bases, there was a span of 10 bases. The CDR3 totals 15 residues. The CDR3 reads CASSEARVWTDTQYF. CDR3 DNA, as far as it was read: TGTGCCAGCAGTGAAGCTAGGGTTTGGACAGATACG.

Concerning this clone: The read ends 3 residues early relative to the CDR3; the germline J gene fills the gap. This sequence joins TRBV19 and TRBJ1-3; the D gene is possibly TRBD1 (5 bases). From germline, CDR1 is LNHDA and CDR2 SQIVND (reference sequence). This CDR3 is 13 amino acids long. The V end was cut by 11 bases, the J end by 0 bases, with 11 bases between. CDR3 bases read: TGTGCCCGGATGGGGGGCTCTGGAAACACC. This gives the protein CARMGGSGNT. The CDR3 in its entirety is CARMGGSGNTIYF. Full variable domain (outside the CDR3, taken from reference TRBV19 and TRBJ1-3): DGGITQSPKYLFRKEGQNVTLSCEQNLNHDAMYWYRQDPGQGLRLIYYSQIVNDFQKGDIAEGYSVSREKKESFPLTVTSAQKNPTAFYLCARMGGSGNTIYFGEGSWLTVV.

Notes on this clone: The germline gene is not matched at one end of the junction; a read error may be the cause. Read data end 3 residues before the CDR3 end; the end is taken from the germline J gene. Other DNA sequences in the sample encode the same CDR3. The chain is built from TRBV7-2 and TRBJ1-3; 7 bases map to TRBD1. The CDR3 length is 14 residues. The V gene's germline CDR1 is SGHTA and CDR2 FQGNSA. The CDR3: CASSPTGFGNTIYF. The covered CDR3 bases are TGTGCCAGCAGCCCGACAGGGTTTGGAAACACG.